This record looks at one TCR beta chain sequence and its context. Its antigen is still unknown. The data were obtained in a study of blood T cells in healthy people across ages. Findings and limits, study-wide: With age, beta diversity per million T cells declined roughly linearly, significantly by 40.

This CDR3 is 12 amino acids long. V was cut by 0 bases and J by 6 bases, with 3 bases left in between. CDR1 SEHNR and CDR2 FQNEAQ come from the germline V gene (reference sequence). Sample-barcoded 5' priming and a J-beta primer mix drove a second PCR of roughly 7 to 11 cycles. Researchers report that a template-switch adaptor with 12 random nucleotides tagged each cDNA molecule. A single record per CDR3 protein comes from TCRdb applying MiXCR to the 5' RACE reads. Found here are 600,000 to 800,000 distinct CDR3 sequences, about 21% of them singletons; the top ten hold roughly 3.9%. Extractions gave at least 6 micrograms of total RNA per sample.

The sequencing input was blood. This TCR derives from a man aged 65-85 years in good health. J is TRBJ1-5 and V is TRBV7-9; the D is unclear. CDR3 nucleotides: TGTGCCAGCAGCTTAGCCACTCAGCCCCAGCATTTT. Translating it yields CASSLATQPQHF.